This entry is about one T cell receptor (beta chain). Study processing details: Nucleated cell number was recorded as an estimate derived from reference gene primer amplification. TCRdb keeps only in-frame clones here, not all; method: immunoSEQ multiplex PCR. D and trimming come from the DNA, and the V and J calls and clone size come from that table. Of roughly 67,000 clones in the sample, approximately 87% were seen once. The record originates from a study of blood T cell repertoires in COVID-19. Study-level information: COVID-19 samples, acute and convalescent, were from the United States, Italy and Spain. T cells, B-cell-depleted T cells, or PBMCs provided the cDNA or gDNA that served as material.

The TCR sequence derives from a woman in her sixties or seventies with acute or convalescent COVID-19. The sample consisted of peripheral blood.

The CDR3 sequence: CASTLSGAHYNEQFF. The CDR3 coding sequence is TGTGCCAGCACGCTGTCGGGTGCCCACTACAATGAGCAGTTCTTC. This chain connects TRBV6-5 to TRBJ2-1; the D is unclear. The CDR3 has 15 residues. CDR1 and CDR2 (germline): MNHEY, SVGAGI. Trimming removed 7 bases from V and 3 bases from J, with 16 bases in between.